This T cell receptor beta chain was recovered during a study of cytomegalovirus exposure and HLA in healthy donors. PCR used 60 Vbeta primers and 13 Jbeta primers. Assay: immunoSEQ multiplex PCR; the TCRdb copy retains only in-frame clones and omits some. The sample has more than 95,000 clones, 80% seen once. The germline V gene has CDR1 MGHRA and CDR2 YSYEKL. The germline V and J ends were trimmed by 2 bases and 2 bases, with 10 bases remaining between them. The CDR3 consists of 15 residues. The sequenced sample consisted of PBMCs. The source is a man aged 25 to 45 in good health and CMV-seropositive. The chain combines TRBV4-1 with TRBJ1-5; D remains unclear. The CDR3: CASSQRGQGNQPQHF. The DNA of the CDR3 is TGCGCCAGCAGCCAACGAGGGCAGGGCAATCAGCCCCAGCATTTT.